The 4 T cell receptor beta chains below come from one sample, sequenced in a study of T cell repertoires in cytomegalovirus infection (dated by TCRdb to about 2019). The sequencing machine was an Illumina HiSeq 1500. The public sequencing data were trimmed at Q25 with fastp and processed into clonotypes with MiXCR by TCRdb, which kept only in-frame beta chains. Entries are consolidated by CDR3 protein sequence, retaining the most common genes and DNA. The sample data list about 350,000 distinct CDR3 sequences, and 34% of these were observed just once. The ten largest clonotypes hold less than 15% of the sample. Explained via the paper, the treatment or condition label denotes: in vitro stimulation with specific CMV peptide epitopes to enrich CMV-specific T cells. These receptors have no identified antigens. The material sequenced was cultured PBMCs, taken from culture after CMV antigen stimulation. The source of these receptors is a human donor in good health (CMV status not recorded). Some clones in this sample may be carry-over from other donors' samples.

The chain carries TRBV7-2 and TRBJ2-3; D gene ambiguous. CDR1 and CDR2 from the germline V gene are SGHTA and FQGNSA. The CDR3 is 16 amino acids. V was clipped by 5 bases and J by 0 bases, with 15 bases between them. This CDR3 is CASSPPRQASTDTQYF. In nucleotides, the CDR3 is TGTGCCAGCAGCCCACCCCGGCAGGCTAGCACAGATACGCAGTATTTT.

V gene TRBV30 combines with J gene TRBJ1-2; a possible D gene is TRBD1 (6 bases). Trimming removed 0 bases from V and 7 bases from J, with 15 bases in between. Germline-derived CDR1 and CDR2 are GTSNPN and SVGIG (reference sequence). The CDR3 spans 14 residues. The CDR3 DNA is TGTGCCTGGAGTGTTTCGCAGGGGCCGCCTGGCTACACCTTC. The encoded protein is CAWSVSQGPPGYTF. The variable domain in full, with the rest retrieved from reference TRBV30 and TRBJ1-2, is SQTIHQWPATLVQPVGSPLSLECTVEGTSNPNLYWYRQAAGRGLQLLFYSVGIGQISSEVPQNLSASRPQDRQFILSSKKLLLSDSGFYLCAWSVSQGPPGYTFGSGTRLTVV.

The chain recombines TRBV11-2 with TRBJ2-2; D is possibly TRBD2 (6 bases). Trimming shortened V by 3 bases and J by 6 bases, and 11 bases separated the two germline ends. Germline CDR1 is SGHAT and CDR2 is FQNNGV. The CDR3 has 14 residues. DNA of the CDR3: TGTGCCAGCAGCTTGGGGGGTTCCGCCGGGGAGCTGTTTTTT. Its protein is CASSLGGSAGELFF. Complete variable domain (other parts from reference TRBV11-2 and TRBJ2-2): EAGVAQSPRYKIIEKRQSVAFWCNPISGHATLYWYQQILGQGPKLLIQFQNNGVVDDSQLPKDRFSAERLKGVDSTLKIQPAKLEDSAVYLCASSLGGSAGELFFGEGSRLTVL.

V gene TRBV12-3 or TRBV12-4 combines with J gene TRBJ1-2; the D gene is possibly TRBD1 (5 bases). CDR3 length: 14 residues. Trimming pared 6 bases from V and 2 bases from J, leaving 13 bases between. CDR3 region: CASSPGASNYGYTF. CDR3 in DNA: TGTGCCAGCAGCCCCGGGGCATCCAACTATGGCTACACCTTC.